These T cell receptor beta chains were read from a single sample in a study of blood T cell repertoires in COVID-19. Here immunoSEQ multiplex PCR was the method, and the copy in TCRdb shows in-frame clones only, minus some. Of roughly 180,000 clones in the sample, about 81% are singletons; the top ten hold about an eighth. Sequenced: peripheral blood. The receptor set was obtained from a woman of 80 years or more with COVID-19, enrolled during active disease. Each CDR3 is given with its conserved first and last residue. Fields, in order: D gene, J gene, V gene, clone size, CDR3 DNA, CDR3 protein. D genes are given only for firm matches. Some rows mark clone size as missing; the rest say once, few, many or name a class of expanded clone.

d_call: TRBD1; j_call: TRBJ1-4; v_call: TRBV2; clone_size: once; cdr3_nt: TGTGCCAGCAGGAAGGGGGACAGCTCAAATGAAAAACTGTTTTTT; cdr3_aa: CASRKGDSSNEKLFF
d_call: TRBD2; j_call: TRBJ2-5; v_call: TRBV4-1; clone_size: .; cdr3_nt: TGCGCCAGCAGCCATGGACTAGCGGGAGGGATTATGGAGACCCAGTACTTC; cdr3_aa: CASSHGLAGGIMETQYF
d_call: TRBD1; j_call: TRBJ1-2; v_call: TRBV24-1; clone_size: many; cdr3_nt: TGTGCCACCAGTGGACCGGGACAGGGGGACTATGGCTACACCTTC; cdr3_aa: CATSGPGQGDYGYTF
d_call: .; j_call: TRBJ2-7; v_call: TRBV6-1; clone_size: .; cdr3_nt: TGTGCCAGCAGTGAAGGTCGTGGGGGCGGGGGATACGAGCAGTACTTC; cdr3_aa: CASSEGRGGGGYEQYF
d_call: TRBD2; j_call: TRBJ2-5; v_call: TRBV28; clone_size: .; cdr3_nt: TGTGCCAGCAGCCCCGGACTAGCGGGGGGAGAGACCCAGTACTTC; cdr3_aa: CASSPGLAGGETQYF
d_call: .; j_call: TRBJ1-1; v_call: TRBV6-4; clone_size: .; cdr3_nt: TGTGCCAGCAGTATCGAGATGAACACTGAAGCTTTCTTT; cdr3_aa: CASSIEMNTEAFF
d_call: .; j_call: TRBJ2-2; v_call: TRBV4-2; clone_size: .; cdr3_nt: TGTGCCAGCAGCCAAGGGCAGGGTACAGTCGGGGAGCTGTTTTTT; cdr3_aa: CASSQGQGTVGELFF
d_call: TRBD1; j_call: TRBJ2-7; v_call: TRBV28; clone_size: .; cdr3_nt: TGTGCCAGCAGCCGCGGGACAGGGCCGAGGGTCTACGAGCAGTACTTC; cdr3_aa: CASSRGTGPRVYEQYF
d_call: .; j_call: TRBJ2-2; v_call: TRBV9; clone_size: .; cdr3_nt: TGTGCCAGCAGCGTAATAGGGGCCACCGGGGAGCTGTTTTTT; cdr3_aa: CASSVIGATGELFF
d_call: TRBD1; j_call: TRBJ2-5; v_call: TRBV7-8; clone_size: .; cdr3_nt: TGTGCCAGCAGCTCCCACAGGGGGCTGAGTGAGACCCAGTACTTC; cdr3_aa: CASSSHRGLSETQYF
d_call: TRBD2; j_call: TRBJ2-5; v_call: TRBV5-1; clone_size: .; cdr3_nt: TGCGCCAGCACTAGCGGGAGGCAAGAGACCCAGTACTTC; cdr3_aa: CASTSGRQETQYF
d_call: .; j_call: TRBJ1-1; v_call: TRBV7-9; clone_size: .; cdr3_nt: TGTGCCAGCAGCTTATCAGGGAACACTGAAGCTTTCTTT; cdr3_aa: CASSLSGNTEAFF
d_call: .; j_call: TRBJ1-2; v_call: TRBV19; clone_size: .; cdr3_nt: TGTGCCAGTAGTATAAAGACAGGAGCCTATGGCTACACCTTC; cdr3_aa: CASSIKTGAYGYTF
d_call: TRBD1; j_call: TRBJ1-6; v_call: TRBV18; clone_size: .; cdr3_nt: TGTGCCAGCTCACCCCCCGACAGGGCAACTTCACCCCTCCACTTT; cdr3_aa: CASSPPDRATSPLHF
d_call: TRBD1; j_call: TRBJ2-1; v_call: TRBV27; clone_size: .; cdr3_nt: TGTGCCAGCAGTTTAAGCGGGACAGGGGGGAGAAGGGAGCAGTTCTTC; cdr3_aa: CASSLSGTGGRREQFF
d_call: .; j_call: TRBJ1-1; v_call: TRBV30; clone_size: .; cdr3_nt: TGTGCCTGGAGTGTCGCTTGGCCTGAAGCTTTCTTT; cdr3_aa: CAWSVAWPEAFF